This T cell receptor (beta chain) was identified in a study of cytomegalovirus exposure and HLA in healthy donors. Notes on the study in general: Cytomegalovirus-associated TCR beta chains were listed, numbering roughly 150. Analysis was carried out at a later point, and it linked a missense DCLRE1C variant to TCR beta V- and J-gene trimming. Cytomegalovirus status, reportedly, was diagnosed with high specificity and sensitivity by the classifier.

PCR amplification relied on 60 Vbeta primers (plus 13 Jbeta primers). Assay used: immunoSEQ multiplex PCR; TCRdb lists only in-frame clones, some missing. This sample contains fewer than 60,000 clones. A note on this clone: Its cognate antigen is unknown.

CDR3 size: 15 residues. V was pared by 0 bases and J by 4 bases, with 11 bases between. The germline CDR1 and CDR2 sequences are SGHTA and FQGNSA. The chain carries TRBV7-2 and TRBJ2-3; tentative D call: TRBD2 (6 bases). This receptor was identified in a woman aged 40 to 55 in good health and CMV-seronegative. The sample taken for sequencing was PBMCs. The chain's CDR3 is CASSLAGSGPDTQYF. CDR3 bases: TGTGCCAGCAGCTTAGCTGGGAGCGGGCCAGATACGCAGTATTTT.